A single T cell receptor (beta chain) is shown here with its context. The antigen is unknown. CDR1 and CDR2 from the germline V gene are KGHSH and LQKENI. This CDR3 contains 12 residues. V was shortened by 1 base and J by 7 bases, with 7 bases between the two germline ends. The source of the sample is a study of blood T cells in healthy people across ages. Whole-study findings and limits: Greater diversity and more naive CD4+ cells were seen in long-lived donors than in aged donors. With naive T cell percentage, TCR beta diversity showed a strong correlation.

Each donor's blood draw was roughly 10 milliliters of peripheral blood. The authors ran a second PCR of about 6 to 11 cycles using a sample-barcoded 5' primer and a J-beta primer mix. One entry per CDR3 protein, called by TCRdb with MiXCR from the 5' RACE reads. The sample shows around 800,000 distinct CDR3 sequences, 20% to 30% of them seen only once. This same sample was also part of a study on T cells of mothers and their children. According to that study: Donation involved a few healthy Caucasian mothers and the six children that they had.

The sequenced sample consisted of blood. The source of this sequence is a boy aged 10-17 years in good health. The chain links TRBV18 to TRBJ1-1; D ambiguous. CDR3: CASSPREGEAFF. In nucleotides, the CDR3 is TGTGCCAGCTCACCACGGGAGGGTGAAGCTTTCTTT.